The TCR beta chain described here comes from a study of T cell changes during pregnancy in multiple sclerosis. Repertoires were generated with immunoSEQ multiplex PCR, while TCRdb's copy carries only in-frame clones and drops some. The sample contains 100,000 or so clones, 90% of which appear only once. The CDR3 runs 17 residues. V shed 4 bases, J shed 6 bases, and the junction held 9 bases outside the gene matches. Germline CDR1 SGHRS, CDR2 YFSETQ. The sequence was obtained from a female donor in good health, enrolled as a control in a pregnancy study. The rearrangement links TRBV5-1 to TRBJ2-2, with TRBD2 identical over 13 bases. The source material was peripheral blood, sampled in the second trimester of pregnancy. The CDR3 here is CASSRRLAGGSAGELFF. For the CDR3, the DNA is TGCGCCAGCAGCAGGCGACTAGCGGGGGGTTCAGCCGGGGAGCTGTTTTTT. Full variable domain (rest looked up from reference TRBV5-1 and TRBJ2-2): KAGVTQTPRYLIKTRGQQVTLSCSPISGHRSVSWYQQTPGQGLQFLFEYFSETQRNKGNFPGRFSGRQFSNSRSEMNVSTLELGDSALYLCASSRRLAGGSAGELFFGEGSRLTVL.